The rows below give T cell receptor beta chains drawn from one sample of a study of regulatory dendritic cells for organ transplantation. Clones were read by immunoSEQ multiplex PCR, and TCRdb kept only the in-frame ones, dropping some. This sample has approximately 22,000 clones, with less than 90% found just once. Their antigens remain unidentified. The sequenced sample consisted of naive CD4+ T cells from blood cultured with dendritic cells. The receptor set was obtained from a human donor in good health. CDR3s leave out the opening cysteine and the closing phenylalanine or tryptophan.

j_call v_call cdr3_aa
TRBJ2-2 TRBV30 AWSVGTGGTGELF
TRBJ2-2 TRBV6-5 ASSYVDAGELF
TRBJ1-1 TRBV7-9 ASSFTGGNTEAF
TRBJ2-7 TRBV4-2 ASSQDLYSYEQY
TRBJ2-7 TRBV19 ASSMGPYEQY
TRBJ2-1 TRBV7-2 ASSLRTNNEQF
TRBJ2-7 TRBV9 ASSVGAREQY
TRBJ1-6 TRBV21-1 ASSKTGRYPDNSPLH
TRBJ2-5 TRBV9 ASSARTSFEETQY
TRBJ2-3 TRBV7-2 ASSLALGTDTQY
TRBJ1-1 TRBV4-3 ASSQVRGLGEAF
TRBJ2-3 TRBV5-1 ASSETTPDTQY
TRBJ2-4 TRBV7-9 ASSLDPGRDVQY
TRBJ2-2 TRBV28 ASSPRGTGELF
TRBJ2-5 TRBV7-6 ASSSRETQY
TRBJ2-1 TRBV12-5 ASGLGSGGAHEQF
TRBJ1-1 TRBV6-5 ASRLKGYTEAF
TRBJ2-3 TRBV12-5 ASGLVVTPSRGHLTDTQY
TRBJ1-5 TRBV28 ASSFAGTRNQPQH
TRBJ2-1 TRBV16 ASSQFGQGAGEQF
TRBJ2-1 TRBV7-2 ASSLGWTQQF
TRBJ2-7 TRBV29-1 SVEDMQGGAYEQY
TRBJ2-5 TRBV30 AWQYPGQQETQY
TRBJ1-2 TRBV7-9 ASSPNRAGEMRYT
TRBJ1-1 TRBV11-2 ASSSQGRPMNTEAF
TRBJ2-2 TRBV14 ASSNWPETNTGELF
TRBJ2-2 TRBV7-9 ASSLAASGTGELF
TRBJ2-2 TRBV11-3 ASSLISPRTAYNTGELF
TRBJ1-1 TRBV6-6 ASSNSVGGSF
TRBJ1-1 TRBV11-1 ASSLYGGGLNTEAF
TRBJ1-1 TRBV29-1 SVPRGVLNTEAF
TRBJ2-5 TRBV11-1 ASSSADEQGSHY
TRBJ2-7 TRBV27 ASRGQGRAEQY
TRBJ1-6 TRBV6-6 ASSYSVGQGGSPLH
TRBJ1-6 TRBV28 ASSFSDRDNSPLH
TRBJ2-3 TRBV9 ASSTRQGLTDTQY
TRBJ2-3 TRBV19 ASSLGPQGPDTQY
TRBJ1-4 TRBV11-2 ASSWTGEKLF
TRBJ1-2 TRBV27 ASSLSMGARGYT
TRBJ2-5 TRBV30 AWSVRETQY
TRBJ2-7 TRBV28 ATIPHAGASYEQY
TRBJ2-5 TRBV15 ATSRDPVAGETQY
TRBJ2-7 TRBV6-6 ASSYSRQGSSYEQY
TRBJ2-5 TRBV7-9 ASSLGRGLDWETQY
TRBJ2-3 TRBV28 ASSSPGRGEDTQY
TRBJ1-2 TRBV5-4 ASSQFRVGYGYT
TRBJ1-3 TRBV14 ASSQDPGWNTIY
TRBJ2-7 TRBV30 AWSRRGLGEQY
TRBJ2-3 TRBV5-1 ASSQAPGDTQY
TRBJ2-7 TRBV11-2 ASSLNRANEQY